This record concerns one T cell receptor (beta chain) sequence. Its matching antigen is unknown. The CDR3 is 12 amino acids. Germline V CDR1 and CDR2: SQVTM, ANQGSEA. V dropped 7 bases and J dropped 1 base, with 10 bases sitting between them. This specimen comes from a study of blood T cells in healthy people across ages. The study, taken as a whole, reports: Since the PBMCs were unsorted, naive and antigen-experienced cells could not be conclusively compared.

The use of a sample-barcoded 5' primer and a J-beta primer mix characterized a second PCR of about 7 to 12 cycles. Each cDNA was tagged by a template-switch adaptor containing 12 random nucleotides. Using its own MiXCR run on the 5' RACE reads, TCRdb lists one record per CDR3 protein. The sample carries around 2 million distinct CDR3 sequences, 39% recorded once. This clonotype was obtained from a human donor in good health. Sequenced: blood. The chain has TRBV29-1 and TRBJ1-1; D is undetermined. The CDR3 nucleotides read TGCAGCGCCTTGGGCCAGAACACTGAAGCTTTCTTT. It specifies CSALGQNTEAFF.